This T cell receptor (beta chain) was documented in a study of blood T cell repertoires in COVID-19. Between the trimmed V and J ends, which lost 0 bases and 2 bases, there was a span of 8 bases. Germline V gene sequence: CDR1 SGDLS, CDR2 YYNGEE. The CDR3 runs to 14 residues. The table came from immunoSEQ multiplex PCR; TCRdb's copy has only in-frame clones and leaves some out. The repertoire includes some 190,000 clones, roughly 82% of them detected once, and around 6% sits in the top ten. The sample taken for sequencing was PBMCs or T cells enriched from blood (not recorded which). The rearrangement links TRBV9 to TRBJ1-2, with D possibly TRBD1 on 6 matching bases. This clonotype was obtained from a man in his forties with acute COVID-19. The CDR3, as DNA: TGTGCCAGCAGCGTAGATCAGGGGAACTATGGCTACACCTTC. It is translated as CASSVDQGNYGYTF.